These 25 T cell receptor beta chains originate from one sample sequenced in a study of T cells in Graves' hyperthyroidism and ophthalmopathy. The source material, RNA transcripts, was used to amplify TCR beta CDR3 regions. Researchers ran a first-round RT-PCR on the TCR CDR3 using the HTBI primer set. TCRdb ran MiXCR on the multiplex PCR reads and lists one entry per CDR3 protein. There are fewer than 650,000 distinct CDR3 sequences in the sample; about 15% occur only once, and around 4% lies in the top ten. The specimen was blood. All receptors derive from a woman aged 40 to 49 with Graves' ophthalmopathy.

This clonotype was seen ten or more times. CDR3 region: CATSDLVASGRVGELFF. The CDR3 nucleotides are TGTGCCACCAGTGATTTGGTGGCTAGCGGGAGAGTAGGGGAGCTGTTTTTT. The chain uses TRBV24-1 and TRBJ2-2; 10 nucleotides align to TRBD2. The germline V gene encodes CDR1 KGHDR and CDR2 SFDVKD. The CDR3 runs 17 residues. The junction had 8 bases not matched to a gene; V was cut back by 0 bases and J by 8 bases.

The sample holds many counts of this clonotype. The rearrangement joins TRBV20-1 to TRBJ1-1, with 9 bases fitting TRBD1. The CDR3 covers 14 residues. Germline CDR1 is DFQATT and CDR2 is SNEGSKA (reference sequence). V lost 2 bases to trimming and J lost 5 bases; unmatched junction nucleotides: 6. The CDR3 DNA is TGCAGTGCTAGAACGGGACAGGGTGGGACTGAAGCTTTCTTT. Its translation: CSARTGQGGTEAFF.

This clonotype was recorded at least ten times. This chain connects TRBV5-1 to TRBJ1-1; 9 nucleotides align to TRBD1. Germline V gene sequence: CDR1 SGHRS, CDR2 YFSETQ. This CDR3 spans 16 amino acids. The V and J ends lost 1 base and 4 bases, in that order; junction bases with no gene match: 8. CDR3 bases: TGCGCCAGCAGCTTGTGGGGGGACAGGGAGGGCACTGAAGCTTTCTTT. Protein product: CASSLWGDREGTEAFF.

The table lists this clonotype with many counts. The chain combines TRBV28 with TRBJ2-7; TRBD1 or TRBD2 may be the D gene (5 bases each). Germline values: CDR1 MDHEN, CDR2 SYDVKM. The ends were cut back, 6 bases at V and 4 bases at J, with 22 bases in the middle. CDR3 length: 16 residues. CDR3 protein: CASSADPGTIPYEQYF. In nucleotides, the CDR3 is TGTGCCAGCAGCGCCGATCCCGGGACGATCCCATACGAGCAGTACTTC.

This clonotype was counted ten times or more. A much larger clone lies one base from this, so it may be a read error. The V call is TRBV28, the J call TRBJ2-4, with TRBD1 matching over 7 bases. The CDR3 is made up of 12 amino acids. After removal of 6 bases from V and 4 bases from J, the junction contained 0 bases not matched to a gene. Per the germline V gene, CDR1 is MDHEN and CDR2 is SYDVKM. CDR3 coding DNA: TGTGCCAGCAGGACAGGGAAAAACATTCAGTACTTC. It codes for CASRTGKNIQYF.

This clonotype appeared many times. This rearrangement joins TRBV12-3 or TRBV12-4 to TRBJ1-2; TRBD1 agrees at 11 bases. CDR3 length: 13 residues. Germline trimming cut 6 bases from V and 12 bases from J; bases unmatched to any gene: 9. The CDR3 here is CASRWTGGAADTF. CDR3 DNA sequence: TGTGCCAGCAGGTGGACAGGGGGCGCAGCGGACACCTTC.

At least ten counts were recorded for this clonotype. The chain joins TRBV27 to TRBJ1-1, with 7 bases identical to TRBD1. The junction had 12 bases not matched to a gene; V was cut back by 3 bases and J by 11 bases. CDR3 length: 14 amino acids. The V gene's germline CDR1 is MNHEY and CDR2 SMNVEV (reference sequence). Here the CDR3 DNA reads TGTGCCAGCAGTTTTTCCGGGACAGTCTTGAAGGCTTTCTTT. Its protein is CASSFSGTVLKAFF.

Ten or more counts support this clonotype. The gene calls are TRBV6-1 and TRBJ2-6; D is ambiguous. The germline gives CDR1 MNHNS, CDR2 SASEGT. The germline V and J ends were trimmed by 1 base and 3 bases, with 16 bases remaining between them. This CDR3 is 18 amino acids long. The CDR3 DNA is TGTGCCAGCAGTGAAGTGGCAGTCCCGGAGCTTGGGGCCAACGTCCTGACTTTC. Amino acid sequence: CASSEVAVPELGANVLTF.

This clonotype has ten or more counts. This chain joins TRBV28 and TRBJ2-7; a weak D match, TRBD2 (5 bases). The CDR3 spans 14 residues. Germline CDR1 and CDR2: MDHEN and SYDVKM. V lost 2 bases and J lost 9, with 17 bases in between. CDR3 residues: CASSLKSGLRGQYF. CDR3 sequence (DNA): TGTGCCAGCAGTTTAAAATCCGGTTTACGGGGGCAGTACTTC.

This clonotype was detected a few times. The chain couples TRBV29-1 to TRBJ2-7, with D possibly being TRBD2 (5 bases). The CDR3 has 13 residues. V was shortened by 2 bases and J by 5 bases, with 13 bases between the two germline ends. CDR1 and CDR2 from the germline V gene are SQVTM and ANQGSEA. This CDR3 is CSVELLPGNEQYF. In DNA form, the CDR3 reads TGCAGCGTTGAATTGTTACCCGGGAACGAGCAGTACTTC.

This clonotype was seen at least ten times. The rearrangement links TRBV6-2 or TRBV6-3 to TRBJ2-7, with D possibly TRBD1 on 6 matching bases. The germline gives CDR1 MNHEY, CDR2 SVGEGT. The CDR3 is made up of 17 amino acids. With 0 bases removed from V and 2 bases from J, the gap between germline ends came to 17 bases. In nucleotides, the CDR3 is TGTGCCAGCAGTTACTCGAAAGACAGGCCTCCTGCCTACGAGCAGTACTTC. This translates into CASSYSKDRPPAYEQYF.

The V gene is TRBV6-1, the J gene TRBJ1-2; D is possibly TRBD1 (6 bases). Trimming removed 3 bases from V and 7 bases from J, with 12 bases in between. Germline values: CDR1 MNHNS, CDR2 SASEGT. The CDR3 extends over 13 amino acids. The CDR3 bases are TGTGCCAGCAGTGATTTCGGGACATTTGGCTACACCTTC. Translation gives CASSDFGTFGYTF.

This clonotype was seen repeatedly, ten times or more. This chain links TRBV29-1 with TRBJ2-5; the match to TRBD2 covers 7 bases. Germline values: CDR1 SQVTM, CDR2 ANQGSEA. After removal of 2 bases from V and 1 base from J, the junction contained 7 bases not matched to a gene. This CDR3 has 15 residues. The DNA of the CDR3 is TGCAGCGTTGAATGGAGCGGGACCTTCCAAGAGACCCAGTACTTC. As protein: CSVEWSGTFQETQYF.

There are many counts of this clonotype. The rearrangement uses TRBV20-1 and TRBJ2-5, with 12 bases identical to TRBD2. V lost 6 bases, J lost 0 bases, and 8 bases stayed unmatched. Looked up from germline, CDR1 is DFQATT and CDR2 is SNEGSKA (reference sequence). The CDR3 extends over 16 amino acids. Here the CDR3 reads CSAQTSGSIYQETQYF. The CDR3 DNA is TGCAGTGCGCAGACTAGCGGGAGTATATACCAAGAGACCCAGTACTTC.

The chain uses TRBV7-9 and TRBJ2-7, with a tentative D call TRBD2 (5 bases). The germline V and J ends were trimmed by 1 base and 7 bases, with 8 bases remaining between them. Germline lookup yields CDR1 SEHNR and CDR2 FQNEAQ (reference sequence). The CDR3 spans 12 residues. The CDR3 loop is CASSLEQREQYF. The DNA for the CDR3 is TGTGCCAGCAGCTTAGAACAGCGGGAGCAGTACTTC.

This clonotype was seen ten or more times. V and J are TRBV20-1 and TRBJ2-7, with D possibly being TRBD2 (7 bases). CDR1 and CDR2 from the germline V gene are DFQATT and SNEGSKA (reference sequence). The CDR3 runs to 13 residues. V was pared by 6 bases and J by 2 bases, with 14 bases between. CDR3 in amino acids: CSAHGGQAYEQYF. The DNA of the CDR3 is TGCAGTGCCCACGGGGGGCAGGCCTACGAGCAGTACTTC.

This clonotype was observed at least ten times. J is TRBJ2-7 and V is TRBV28; D may match TRBD1 or TRBD2 (5 bases each). Germline values: CDR1 MDHEN, CDR2 SYDVKM. This CDR3 region has 12 residues. V dropped 2 bases and J dropped 7 bases, with 9 bases sitting between them. Written as DNA, the CDR3 is TGTGCCAGCAGTTTACTGGGACGGGAGCAGTACTTC. It codes for CASSLLGREQYF.

This clonotype was observed at least ten times. The V gene is TRBV11-2, the J gene TRBJ2-5; TRBD2 matches 7 bases. This CDR3 is built from 15 residues. Germline V gives CDR1 SGHAT, CDR2 FQNNGV. The J segment lost 5 bases and the V segment lost 3 bases, leaving 9 bases of the junction unmatched. The CDR3 sequence is CASSLIPSGEETQYF. CDR3 coding DNA: TGTGCCAGCAGCTTGATCCCTAGCGGAGAGGAGACCCAGTACTTC.

There are many counts of this clonotype. The V gene is TRBV11-1, the J gene TRBJ2-7; tentative D call: TRBD2 (6 bases). CDR3 size: 16 residues. Trimming took 4 bases from V and 0 from J, leaving 16 bases between them. Per the germline V gene, CDR1 is SGHAT and CDR2 is FQDESV (reference sequence). The CDR3 loop reads CASSSRLGYSSYEQYF. The CDR3 coding sequence is TGTGCCAGCAGCTCCAGACTAGGATATTCCTCCTACGAGCAGTACTTC. Based on the CDR3 plus reference TRBV11-1 and TRBJ2-7, the full variable domain is EAEVAQSPRYKITEKSQAVAFWCDPISGHATLYWYRQILGQGPELLVQFQDESVVDDSQLPKDRFSAERLKGVDSTLKIQPAELGDSAMYLCASSSRLGYSSYEQYFGPGTRLTVT.

The CDR3 bases are TGTGCCAGCAGCTCGGCGTTGGGCCCCTACGAGCAGTACTTC. Protein sequence: CASSSALGPYEQYF. V and J are TRBV7-2 and TRBJ2-7; D is unresolved. The V end lost 4 bases, the J end lost 2 bases, and 12 bases lay between the germline ends. Germline values: CDR1 SGHTA, CDR2 FQGNSA. The CDR3 spans 14 residues.

This clonotype was detected ten times or more. The chain combines TRBV24-1 with TRBJ1-5; 12 bases align to TRBD1. V lost 8 bases to trimming and J lost 3 bases; unmatched junction nucleotides: 7. This CDR3 is built from 16 residues. Germline CDR1 is KGHDR and CDR2 is SFDVKD. Here the CDR3 reads CATTSWDRGPNQPQHF. The CDR3 region has the DNA TGTGCCACCACCTCATGGGACAGGGGGCCCAATCAGCCCCAGCATTTT.

The CDR3 loop is CASSSPTGASSYEQYF. The CDR3 bases are TGTGCCAGCAGCTCCCCGACAGGGGCCTCCTCCTACGAGCAGTACTTC. The gene calls are TRBV11-1 and TRBJ2-7; 8 bases are shared with TRBD1. The CDR3 extends over 16 amino acids. Unmatched junction bases numbered 8, after V lost 4 bases and J lost 0 bases. CDR1 SGHAT and CDR2 FQDESV come from the germline V gene (reference sequence).

This clonotype has a count of ten or more. The chain carries TRBV30 and TRBJ2-5; 11 bases are a match to TRBD2. With V trimmed by 3 bases and J by 5 bases, 8 bases remained unmatched. Germline V gene lookup returns CDR1 GTSNPN and CDR2 SVGIG (reference sequence). The CDR3 is 15 amino acids. The CDR3 region is CAWRSSGRAEETQYF. In nucleotides, the CDR3 is TGTGCCTGGAGAAGTAGCGGGAGGGCGGAGGAGACCCAGTACTTC.

The chain links TRBV29-1 to TRBJ2-7, with a tentative D call TRBD1 (6 bases). The CDR3 runs 13 residues. The V end lost 6 bases, the J end lost 5 bases, and 17 bases lay between the germline ends. Per the germline V gene, CDR1 is SQVTM and CDR2 is ANQGSEA. The CDR3 region has the DNA TGCAGCGTGGGGGCGAGAGGGTGGAACGAGCAGTACTTC. The encoded protein is CSVGARGWNEQYF.

The chain is built from TRBV6-2 or TRBV6-3 and TRBJ2-7, with TRBD1 matching 12 bases. Germline trimming cut 4 bases from V and 2 bases from J; bases unmatched to any gene: 3. The CDR3 totals 15 residues. Germline loops: CDR1 MNHEY, CDR2 SVGEGT. The CDR3, as DNA: TGTGCCAGCAGTTCGGGACAGGGGGCGGCCTACGAGCAGTACTTC. Translation gives CASSSGQGAAYEQYF.